The sequence of this T cell receptor beta chain was determined in a study of OX40 agonist ivuxolimab in advanced cancers. Turning to the study itself: Ivuxolimab, an antibody that agonizes OX40 (CD134), was administered to the patients. General study results and limits: Compared with CD4+, CD8+ T cells on average had more expanded clones.

Cycle 7 day 1, cycle 4 day 1, and baseline were the timepoints at which blood was sampled. Germline V gene sequence: CDR1 LGHNT, CDR2 FRNRAP. The CDR3 has 13 amino acids. Trimming left V 1 base short and J 8 bases short, with 12 bases between. Remarks on this clone: The antigen is undetermined.

Libraries were prepared by immunoSEQ multiplex PCR; TCRdb keeps only in-frame clonotypes and omits some of them. The sample has tens of thousands of clones; roughly 88% are singletons. The genes are TRBV12-5 and TRBJ2-7; possibly TRBD2 for D (5 bases). The sequence was collected from an adult with an advanced solid tumor such as melanoma, head and neck, liver or kidney cancer. The sequenced sample was CD4+ or CD8+ T cells sorted from blood, obtained in a trial of the OX40 agonist ivuxolimab. CDR3 in DNA: TGTGCTAGTGGTTTGGCCCGGACTGGCAAGCAGTACTTC. Translated, it gives CASGLARTGKQYF.